This TCR beta chain was found in a study of T cell changes during pregnancy in multiple sclerosis. The assay was immunoSEQ multiplex PCR, and TCRdb's table has in-frame clones only and misses some. The sample holds 69,000 or so clones, around 94% seen once. This CDR3 has 17 amino acids. The germline V gene encodes CDR1 MGHRA and CDR2 YSYEKL. V lost 0 bases to trimming and J lost 0 bases, with 12 bases between them. V and J are TRBV4-1 and TRBJ2-4; unclear D gene. Here the sequenced sample was peripheral blood, taken before pregnancy. The clonotype was recovered from a female donor with multiple sclerosis, enrolled in a pregnancy study. The CDR3 is CASSQEAARLAKNIQYF. CDR3 nucleotide sequence: TGCGCCAGCAGCCAAGAAGCCGCGAGACTAGCCAAAAACATTCAGTACTTC.